The rows below give T cell receptor beta chains drawn from one sample of a study of T cell clonotyping in hematopoietic cell transplantation. Profiling relied on immunoSEQ multiplex PCR, and the TCRdb table lists in-frame clones only, not all of them. The top ten clones hold nearly 0.95% of a sample with about 41,000 clones, approximately 95% of them seen once. The sequenced material came from peripheral blood mononuclear cells. The receptors were gathered from a young man in good health. Some clones in this sample may be carry-over from other donors' samples. The CDR3 runs from the conserved cysteine through the conserved F or W. A D gene is named only where the DNA matches it firmly. Clone size appears in some rows only: once, few, many, or a class for an expanded clone.

.	TRBJ1-5	TRBV7-9	.	TGTGCCAGCAGCTTAGGGAACAGCAATCAGCCCCAGCATTTT	CASSLGNSNQPQHF
TRBD2	TRBJ2-2	TRBV10-3	.	TGTGCCAACATCGCGAAACTTAGCGGGGAAGTCACCGGGGAGCTGTTTTTT	CANIAKLSGEVTGELFF
.	TRBJ1-2	TRBV5-4	once	TGTGCCAGCAGCTTTCGCCGGAGCCTAAGTTACTATGGCTACACCTTC	CASSFRRSLSYYGYTF
.	TRBJ2-2	TRBV10-1	once	TGCGCCAGCAGCGCACAGGGAAGATCCGGGGAGCTGTTTTTT	CASSAQGRSGELFF
TRBD1	TRBJ2-5	TRBV7-2	once	TGTGCCAGCAGCTTAACTCAGGGGGTGACCCAGTACTTC	CASSLTQGVTQYF
.	TRBJ1-5	TRBV19	once	TGTGCCAGTAGCCTACAGGGTAGCAATCAGCCCCAGCATTTT	CASSLQGSNQPQHF
.	TRBJ2-7	TRBV11-2	.	TGTGCCAGCAGCTTTAACCGGGATGTGGACCACGAGCAGTACTTC	CASSFNRDVDHEQYF
.	TRBJ1-2	TRBV4-2	.	TGTGCCAGCAGCCAAGCGTCTACGACCGGGGGAGGCTATGGCTACACCTTC	CASSQASTTGGGYGYTF
TRBD2	TRBJ2-1	TRBV4-2	.	TGTGCCAGCAGCCAAGATCTGGTCGGGACTAGCGGGAGAGGGACCTACAATGAGCAGTTCTTC	CASSQDLVGTSGRGTYNEQFF
TRBD2	TRBJ2-7	TRBV10-3	.	TGTGCCATCAGTAACGGACTAGCGGGGTTTTACGAGCAGTACTTC	CAISNGLAGFYEQYF